What follows describes a single T cell receptor (beta chain). The method was immunoSEQ multiplex PCR; TCRdb's version includes in-frame clones alone and lacks a portion of them. The sample has around 65,000 clones, 88% seen once. The data stem from a study of T cell changes during pregnancy in multiple sclerosis. The CDR3 runs to 16 residues. Germline loops: CDR1 SGHRS, CDR2 YFSETQ. The V gene lost 6 bases and the J gene lost 3 bases, with 21 bases spanning the gap. The clonotype originates from a female donor with multiple sclerosis, enrolled in a pregnancy study. The gene calls are TRBV5-1 and TRBJ1-1; D might be TRBD1 (6 bases). The starting material was peripheral blood, obtained in the first trimester of pregnancy. DNA of the CDR3: TGCGCCAGCACCCCTGGAGGGGGGGGCGGTGACACTGAAGCTTTCTTT. Its protein product is CASTPGGGGGDTEAFF.